These 32 T cell receptor beta chains came from one sample sequenced in a study of low-dose radiotherapy and immunotherapy resistance in tumors. TRAV- and TRBV-specific primers primed first-strand cDNA, covering alpha and beta chains. Amplification of TCRs used a constant-region primer and V-primer adapter for about 20 PCR cycles. TCRdb fed the reads into MiXCR, producing one record per CDR3 protein. Here the sample spans 60,000 or so distinct CDR3 sequences, less than 30% being singletons. Time point noted: before trial treatment. The sequencing used PBMCs, collected before treatment. All receptors come from a male donor with rectosigmoid adenocarcinoma.

This clonotype was observed at least ten times. This chain uses TRBV7-9 with TRBJ2-6, with D perhaps TRBD2 (7 bases). The germline V and J ends were trimmed by 0 bases and 0 bases, with 15 bases remaining between them. This CDR3 is built from 19 residues. CDR1 and CDR2 (germline): SEHNR, FQNEAQ (reference sequence). The CDR3 DNA reads TGTGCCAGCAGCTTAGCGCTTGGCGGGGGCAACTCTGGGGCCAACGTCCTGACTTTC. Translated, it gives CASSLALGGGNSGANVLTF.

This clonotype was picked up many times. The chain joins TRBV20-1 to TRBJ2-3; D is unclear. CDR1 DFQATT and CDR2 SNEGSKA come from the germline V gene (reference sequence). This CDR3 region has 14 residues. Trimming took off 0 bases at V and 2 bases at J, with 9 bases between the two ends. CDR3 amino acids: CSARDRPPTDTQYF. In DNA form, the CDR3 reads TGCAGTGCTAGAGACAGGCCCCCCACAGATACGCAGTATTTT.

Worth noting for this clonotype: A far larger clone is one base from this, pointing to a likely read error. This chain links TRBV28 with TRBJ1-2, with TRBD1 matching over 8 bases. The CDR3 is 13 amino acids. Germline lookup yields CDR1 MDHEN and CDR2 SYDVKM. The ends lost 6 bases at V and 8 bases at J; junction bases unmatched: 8. CDR3 nucleotide sequence: TGTGCCAGCAGCAGAGACAGGGGAAGGGGCTACACCTTC. Translating it yields CASSRDRGRGYTF.

This clonotype was seen ten or more times. The chain combines TRBV7-2 with TRBJ1-1; 7 positions agree with TRBD1. Trimming at V came to 3 bases and at J to 7 bases, leaving 5 bases not matched to a gene. Germline V gives CDR1 SGHTA, CDR2 FQGNSA. The CDR3 spans 13 residues. The CDR3 DNA reads as TGTGCCAGCAGCTTCCAGGGGGGAGGTGAAGCTTTCTTT. It translates to CASSFQGGGEAFF.

This clonotype has a count of ten or more. The chain is built from TRBV20-1 and TRBJ2-2; no definite D call. This CDR3 region has 15 residues. The germline V gene encodes CDR1 DFQATT and CDR2 SNEGSKA (reference sequence). V lost 1 base, J lost 7 bases, and 16 bases lay in between. The chain's CDR3 is CSARVLGSAIGELFF. CDR3 DNA sequence: TGCAGTGCTAGAGTCCTGGGGTCTGCTATCGGGGAGCTGTTTTTT.

This clonotype occurred a few times. This sequence may be a read error, since a much larger clone differs from it by one base. This chain links TRBV12-3 or TRBV12-4 with TRBJ2-5; D gene ambiguous. V lost 3 bases and J lost 11, with 10 bases in between. The CDR3 has 11 amino acids. The CDR3 DNA reads TGTGCCAGCAGTTTGTCCGGTGAGCAGTACTTC. The encoded protein is CASSLSGEQYF.

Concerning this clonotype itself: A far larger clone is off by one base, so a read error is likely. The chain employs TRBV4-2 and TRBJ2-7, with D maybe TRBD2 (6 bases). From germline, CDR1 is LGHNA and CDR2 YNFKEQ. The length of the CDR3 is 15 residues. V lost 7 bases, J lost 2 bases, and 18 bases lay in between. The CDR3 DNA reads TGTGCCAGCAACGACGGAGGCGGGATCGCCTACGAGCAGTACTTC. Its translation is CASNDGGGIAYEQYF.

This chain uses TRBV24-1 with TRBJ2-5, with 8 bases matching TRBD1. The length of the CDR3 is 16 residues. V lost 3 bases to trimming and J lost 4 bases; unmatched junction nucleotides: 9. Germline V CDR1 and CDR2: KGHDR, SFDVKD. The CDR3 region is CATSDRGQVVGETQYF. In nucleotides, the CDR3 is TGTGCCACCAGTGATAGGGGACAGGTCGTTGGAGAGACCCAGTACTTC.

This sequence joins TRBV11-2 and TRBJ2-5; possible D gene TRBD1, 6 bases. The CDR3 runs 14 residues. Germline CDR1 SGHAT, CDR2 FQNNGV. Trimming pared 3 bases from V and 2 bases from J, leaving 10 bases between. Here the CDR3 DNA reads TGTGCCAGCAGCTTTCGCAGGGGTCAAGAGACCCAGTACTTC. Its protein is CASSFRRGQETQYF. The whole variable domain, filled in from reference TRBV11-2 and TRBJ2-5, reads EAGVAQSPRYKIIEKRQSVAFWCNPISGHATLYWYQQILGQGPKLLIQFQNNGVVDDSQLPKDRFSAERLKGVDSTLKIQPAKLEDSAVYLCASSFRRGQETQYFGPGTRLLVL.

This clonotype was recorded at least ten times. The genes are TRBV6-6 and TRBJ2-2; 10 nucleotides match TRBD2. After removal of 7 bases from V and 6 bases from J, the junction contained 11 bases not matched to a gene. Germline CDR1 MNHNY, CDR2 SVGAGI (reference sequence). There are 16 residues in the CDR3. Here the CDR3 DNA reads TGTGCCAGCAACCCCCCAGCGGGGGGGCGGTCCGGGGAGCTGTTTTTT. Its protein is CASNPPAGGRSGELFF.

As regards this clonotype: A far larger clone is one base from this, pointing to a likely read error. The chain carries TRBV5-8 and TRBJ2-5, with D uncertain. The CDR3 contains 16 residues. Looked up from germline, CDR1 is SGHTS and CDR2 is YDEGEE. V gave up 0 bases and J gave up 11 bases, with 23 bases separating them. The CDR3 protein is CASSLAGSEAYNEQYF. The DNA of the CDR3 is TGTGCCAGCAGCTTGGCTGGGTCAGAGGCCTACAATGAGCAGTACTTC.

This clonotype was counted many times. The genes are TRBV25-1 and TRBJ2-6, with D possibly being TRBD1 or TRBD2 (5 bases each). V gave up 3 bases and J gave up 3 bases, with 15 bases separating them. The CDR3 is made up of 17 amino acids. CDR1 and CDR2 from the germline V gene are MGHDK and SYGVNS. The CDR3 bases are TGTGCCAGCAGTGATCGAGCAGGGAGAAATGGGGCCAACGTCCTGACTTTC. Protein product: CASSDRAGRNGANVLTF.

This clonotype was seen repeatedly, ten times or more. V usage is TRBV29-1 and J usage is TRBJ1-2, with TRBD1 matching 11 bases. The germline gives CDR1 SQVTM, CDR2 ANQGSEA. With V trimmed by 3 bases and J by 8 bases, 8 bases remained unmatched. The CDR3 is 14 amino acids. In DNA form, the CDR3 reads TGCAGCGTTGATAGGGGACAGGGGGGTGAGGGCTACACCTTC. It translates to CSVDRGQGGEGYTF.

A word on this clonotype: A read error may produce the germline difference seen at one junction end. The gene calls are TRBV28 and TRBJ2-7; 9 bases line up with TRBD1. In germline, CDR1 is MDHEN, CDR2 SYDVKM. CDR3 length: 14 residues. As DNA, the CDR3 is TGTGCCAGCACCTTAGGACAGGGGCTCGGCGAGCAATACTTC. Its protein is CASTLGQGLGEQYF.

This clonotype showed up many times. The chain carries TRBV6-2 or TRBV6-3 and TRBJ1-5; D is undetermined. CDR1 is MNHEY and CDR2 is SVGEGT in the germline V gene. The CDR3 is 15 amino acids. V was cut by 0 bases and J by 2 bases, with 8 bases left in between. For the CDR3, the DNA is TGTGCCAGCAGTTACTCGGTGGAGGGCAATCAGCCCCAGCATTTT. It codes for CASSYSVEGNQPQHF.

This clonotype was detected many times. This rearrangement joins TRBV28 to TRBJ2-3; 7 bases align to TRBD1. There are 13 residues in the CDR3. V dropped 5 bases and J dropped 9; count of bases not matched to a gene: 8. From germline, CDR1 is MDHEN and CDR2 SYDVKM. CDR3 nucleotides: TGTGCCAGCAGTCTACTCCAGGGGGACACGCAGTATTTT. Residues: CASSLLQGDTQYF.

This clonotype showed up many times. This chain uses TRBV24-1 with TRBJ2-7, with D perhaps matching TRBD1 or TRBD2 (5 bases each). CDR3 length equals 15 residues. Trimming took off 4 bases at V and 2 bases at J, with 14 bases between the two ends. Germline V gene data show CDR1 as KGHDR and CDR2 as SFDVKD. The CDR3 protein is CATSDRNPGPYEQYF. CDR3 nucleotide sequence: TGTGCCACCAGTGACCGGAACCCGGGACCCTACGAGCAGTACTTC.

This clonotype was detected ten times or more. The chain joins TRBV6-2 or TRBV6-3 to TRBJ1-3; D is uncertain. This CDR3 is 13 amino acids long. Trimming took off 8 bases at V and 0 bases at J, with 8 bases between the two ends. Germline values: CDR1 MNHEY, CDR2 SVGEGT. CDR3 nucleotides: TGTGCCAGCCGCTTGGGCTCTGGAAACACCATATATTTT. As protein: CASRLGSGNTIYF.

Regarding this clonotype: This likely reflects a read error, since a far larger clone is one base away. The CDR3 DNA sequence: TGTGCCTGCAGCCCCCTGGACAGGGGAACTGAAGCTTTCTTT. It codes for CACSPLDRGTEAFF. V gene TRBV7-2 combines with J gene TRBJ1-1, with 9 bases aligning to TRBD1. Germline-derived CDR1 and CDR2 are SGHTA and FQGNSA. The CDR3 loop spans 14 amino acids.

This rearrangement joins TRBV27 to TRBJ2-2; D not certain. V was pared by 6 bases and J by 6 bases, with 8 bases between. This CDR3 is 12 amino acids long. Germline V gives CDR1 MNHEY, CDR2 SMNVEV (reference sequence). The CDR3 reads CASRKEPGELFF. CDR3 in DNA: TGTGCCAGCAGGAAAGAGCCCGGGGAGCTGTTTTTT.

The rearrangement joins TRBV23-1 to TRBJ1-5; D remains ambiguous. TRBV23-1 is an ORF, and what it does is uncertain. This CDR3 has 15 residues. Deletions cut 6 bases from V and 0 bases from J, with 12 bases between. CDR3 nucleotides: TGCGCCAGCAGGACTTGGGTCCATAGCAATCAGCCCCAGCATTTT. It yields the protein CASRTWVHSNQPQHF.

There are many counts of this clonotype. The CDR3 nucleotides read TGTGCCAGCATTGACAGGGTAAGCAATCAGCCCCAGCATTTT. Residues: CASIDRVSNQPQHF. V usage is TRBV28 and J usage is TRBJ1-5, with 7 bases that match TRBD1. J was trimmed by 1 base and V by 7 bases; bases with no gene match: 4. CDR1 and CDR2 (germline): MDHEN, SYDVKM. The CDR3 extends over 14 amino acids. Supplemented by reference TRBV28 and TRBJ1-5, the full variable domain reads DVKVTQSSRYLVKRTGEKVFLECVQDMDHENMFWYRQDPGLGLRLIYFSYDVKMKEKGDIPEGYSVSREKKERFSLILESASTNQTSMYLCASIDRVSNQPQHFGDGTRLSIL.

The chain is built from TRBV18 and TRBJ2-7, with 10 bases lining up with TRBD1. Germline lookup yields CDR1 KGHSH and CDR2 LQKENI. This CDR3 is built from 14 residues. Unmatched junction bases numbered 8, after V lost 6 bases and J lost 6 bases. CDR3 coding DNA: TGTGCCAGCTCTCCCGGGACAGGGGTTTCCGAGCAGTACTTC. Its protein is CASSPGTGVSEQYF.

This clonotype was seen at least ten times. The V and J genes are TRBV6-5 and TRBJ2-6, with D maybe TRBD1 (6 bases). The CDR3 runs 12 residues. Per germline, CDR1 MNHEY and CDR2 SVGAGI. V dropped 11 bases and J dropped 4 bases, with 9 bases sitting between them. The chain's CDR3 is CASRGGANVLTF. In DNA, the CDR3 is TGTGCCTCTAGGGGGGGGGCCAACGTCCTGACTTTC.

This clonotype was observed many times. This chain links TRBV7-6 with TRBJ2-7, with 7 bases fitting TRBD1. The CDR3 is 14 residues long. CDR1 and CDR2 from the germline V gene are SGHVS and FNYEAQ. Losses at the gene ends were 5 bases for V and 2 bases for J; bases not matched to a gene: 6. In nucleotides, the CDR3 is TGTGCCAGCAGCCGAACAGGGGTCGCCTACGAGCAGTACTTC. Its translation: CASSRTGVAYEQYF.

J is TRBJ2-2 and V is TRBV7-2; 8 nucleotides align to TRBD1. The V and J ends lost 2 bases and 6 bases, in that order; junction bases with no gene match: 5. The V gene's germline CDR1 is SGHTA and CDR2 FQGNSA. This CDR3 spans 15 amino acids. CDR3 loop: CASSLRSGGSGELFF. The CDR3, as DNA: TGTGCCAGCAGCTTACGGTCAGGGGGCTCCGGGGAGCTGTTTTTT. Filled out from reference TRBV7-2 and TRBJ2-2, the complete variable domain reads GAGVSQSPSNKVTEKGKDVELRCDPISGHTALYWYRQSLGQGLEFLIYFQGNSAPDKSGLPSDRFSAERTGGSVSTLTIQRTQQEDSAVYLCASSLRSGGSGELFFGEGSRLTVL.

This clonotype was observed many times. J is TRBJ2-6 and V is TRBV7-9; D remains unclear. Between the trimmed V and J ends, which lost 8 bases and 1 base, there was a span of 6 bases. CDR3 length: 13 amino acids. The germline V gene has CDR1 SEHNR and CDR2 FQNEAQ (reference sequence). The CDR3 sequence: CASVQSGANVLTF. The CDR3, as DNA: TGTGCCAGCGTACAATCTGGGGCCAACGTCCTGACTTTC.

On this clonotype: This sequence may be a read error, since a much larger clone differs from it by one base. This chain connects TRBV25-1 to TRBJ2-6; D gene unclear. CDR1 MGHDK and CDR2 SYGVNS come from the germline V gene. This CDR3 region has 14 residues. The CDR3 loop is CASARQSGVNVLTF. For the CDR3, the DNA is TGTGCCAGCGCGAGGCAATCTGGGGTCAACGTCCTGACTTTC.

This clonotype was found many times. The rearrangement uses TRBV28 and TRBJ2-7, with D possibly matching TRBD1 (6 bases). Per germline, CDR1 MDHEN and CDR2 SYDVKM. CDR3 length: 14 amino acids. V shed 5 bases and J shed 3 bases, with 14 bases lying between them. The DNA of the CDR3 is TGTGCCAGCAGTGTACCCGGGACACGCTACGAGCAGTACTTC. Its protein product is CASSVPGTRYEQYF.

This chain uses TRBV19 with TRBJ2-5; the match to TRBD2 covers 10 bases. Germline V gene lookup returns CDR1 LNHDA and CDR2 SQIVND (reference sequence). V shed 3 bases and J 3 bases; nucleotides not matched to a gene: 4. The CDR3 extends over 15 amino acids. CDR3: CASSIVGLAEETQYF. CDR3 nucleotide sequence: TGTGCCAGTAGTATTGTCGGACTAGCGGAAGAGACCCAGTACTTC.

The chain is built from TRBV4-3 and TRBJ2-1, with 9 bases that match TRBD2. The CDR3 is 14 amino acids. Germline CDR1 reads LGHNA; CDR2 reads YSLEER. With V trimmed by 8 bases and J by 7 bases, 9 bases remained unmatched. In nucleotides, the CDR3 is TGCGCCAGCGCCAAGCTAGCGGGAAGGAATGAGCAGTTCTTC. It translates to CASAKLAGRNEQFF.

This clonotype was counted at least ten times. V and J are TRBV2 and TRBJ2-6; 9 bases align to TRBD1. Per germline, CDR1 SNHLY and CDR2 FYNNEI. This CDR3 is 15 amino acids long. The trim removed 6 bases at V and 3 bases at J, leaving 3 bases unmatched. The CDR3 nucleotides read TGTGCCAGCAGGGAGGACAGGGGTGGGGCCAACGTCCTGACTTTC. It specifies CASREDRGGANVLTF.